Listed below are T cell receptor beta chains from one sample, sequenced in a study of T cells in Graves' hyperthyroidism and ophthalmopathy. TCRdb recomputed calls from the multiplex PCR reads with MiXCR, one row per CDR3 protein. There are some 300,000 distinct CDR3 sequences in the sample; approximately 18% occur only once, and under 40% lies in the top ten. The specimen sequenced was blood. These receptors were taken from a man aged 50-59 years with Graves' ophthalmopathy. The conserved cysteine and the conserved F or W are not part of the CDR3 here. Fields, in order: V gene, J gene, CDR3 protein.

v_call: TRBV3-1; j_call: TRBJ2-3; cdr3_aa: ASSQEEGGGGSTDTQY
v_call: TRBV9; j_call: TRBJ2-6; cdr3_aa: ASSARQAPSSGANVLT
v_call: TRBV15; j_call: TRBJ1-5; cdr3_aa: ATSSRGPNQPQH
v_call: TRBV7-8; j_call: TRBJ2-3; cdr3_aa: ASSLGVRLAGYDTDTQY
v_call: TRBV5-4; j_call: TRBJ2-1; cdr3_aa: ASSSGQGSSYNEQF
v_call: TRBV10-3; j_call: TRBJ2-3; cdr3_aa: ATRDGNTDTQY
v_call: TRBV20-1; j_call: TRBJ1-5; cdr3_aa: SAQMGQGGSSNQPQH
v_call: TRBV2; j_call: TRBJ1-5; cdr3_aa: ASSESMGNQPQH
v_call: TRBV6-1; j_call: TRBJ2-7; cdr3_aa: ASSSLASGTSYEQY
v_call: TRBV20-1; j_call: TRBJ2-1; cdr3_aa: SARDGGEQF
v_call: TRBV5-4; j_call: TRBJ2-3; cdr3_aa: ASSGAGTSGQLSTDTQY
v_call: TRBV12-3/TRBV12-4; j_call: TRBJ2-1; cdr3_aa: ASSGPGEGL
v_call: TRBV2; j_call: TRBJ2-5; cdr3_aa: ASSELAGGREEETQY
v_call: TRBV7-8; j_call: TRBJ2-1; cdr3_aa: ASSLAASGRASSYNEQF
v_call: TRBV9; j_call: TRBJ1-1; cdr3_aa: ASSVGDSSTAF
v_call: TRBV19; j_call: TRBJ1-5; cdr3_aa: ASSPRGGDGNQPQH
v_call: TRBV29-1; j_call: TRBJ2-7; cdr3_aa: SVAGGLGYEQY
v_call: TRBV7-8; j_call: TRBJ2-7; cdr3_aa: ASSLRNYEQY
v_call: TRBV6-2/TRBV6-3; j_call: TRBJ2-3; cdr3_aa: ASSPTGSGSDTQY
v_call: TRBV24-1; j_call: TRBJ1-2; cdr3_aa: ATSPSGRNYGYT